This TCR beta chain stems from a study of identical twins (dated by TCRdb to the mid-2010s). With regard to the full study: To test whether fetal clonotypes persist, this study deep-sequenced TCR alpha and beta repertoires from monozygotic twins, from unrelated adults of various ages, and from cord blood. Replicate twin experiments were performed at different times using different library preparation protocols to rule out contamination.

The study at large found these results: Out-of-frame TCR alpha sequences shared between twins showed an excess of low generation-probability sequences compared with coincidental sharing between unrelated individuals. Fewer insertions were carried by abundant cord blood beta clonotypes; a weaker similar trend was observed in young adult naive repertoires, while no such trend was observed in memory repertoires. Zero-insertion analyses could be partly confounded by invariant T cells such as MAIT and iNKT, though diverse VJ usage argued against such confounding for most clonotypes. Because the same donors could not be followed over many years, the conclusions depended on cross-sectional statistical analysis. In monozygotic twins, out-of-frame TCR alpha sharing was systematically underestimated by recombination models, although the models agreed with sharing between unrelated individuals. In beta out-of-frame sequences, excess twin sharing was weaker, because having fewer shared sequences lowered the signal-to-noise ratio.

In the germline V gene, CDR1 corresponds to SNHLY and CDR2 to FYNNEI. V lost 3 bases and J lost 7 bases; the stretch between them is 12 bases long. Reading from cysteine to phenylalanine, the CDR3 counts 14 amino acids. The CDR3 DNA has 42 bases and is translated from base 1. Libraries were built with 5' RACE. Data came from an Illumina HiSeq 2000. Template switching added a universal primer binding site, and the final cDNA carried a unique molecular identifier that allowed TCR cDNA molecules to be counted accurately. Specific primers in the conserved constant-segment region were used to synthesize first-strand cDNA for TCR alpha and beta chains. Each cDNA library was double barcoded, with a SMART-Mk sample barcode plus Illumina barcodes, to control for contamination. TruSeq adapter sequences and Illumina sample barcodes were added in two successive PCR steps. TCR alpha and beta cDNA libraries were sequenced on the Illumina HiSeq platform with custom primers. On the study's bioinformatics: MiGEC was used to process raw reads and extract unique molecular identifiers, and MiXCR was used to find CDR3 positions. For each individual, recombination models were inferred using an EM algorithm with the repgenHMM and IGoR tools. The tcR package in R was used for shared clonotype analysis, with sharing normalized by the product of cloneset sizes. To study raw recombination without the effects of thymic and clonal selection, out-of-frame nonproductive sequences were analyzed. TCRdb redid the processing of the public reads, applying fastp at Q25 and MiXCR, and retained in-frame beta chains. Each CDR3 protein appears once, grouped with its most common genes and DNA. TCRdb's processing, not the authors', yielded these V and J calls. For this sample there are around 490,000 distinct CDR3 sequences; approximately 14% appear just once. The biggest ten clones account for approximately 0.98% of the sample.

Every donor in the study was a healthy Caucasian. Three pairs of female monozygotic twins, all aged roughly 18 to 29 years, were included in the twin cohort. CD4+ and CD8+ T cell populations were isolated with positive isolation kits from Invitrogen. Of note for this clonotype: It lacks a known antigen. Nothing much larger sits one base from this clone, and base qualities are not available.

The same data also went into a second study, on yellow fever vaccine responses in identical twins. Per the second study: The T cell response to vaccination in identical twins was reported by the authors to appear partly convergent and partly personalized. Focusing on identical twins, the study followed the T cell clones that responded to the vaccine, and did so with precision.

The V and J segments used are TRBV2 and TRBJ2-2, with a tentative D gene TRBD1 over 6 matching bases. The sequence was collected from a woman under 30 in good health. The source material was CD4+ T cells sorted from blood. Here the CDR3 is given as CASSDRGGSGELFF. The DNA sequence reads TGTGCCAGCAGTGACAGGGGCGGTAGCGGGGAGCTGTTTTTT. The CDR3 plus the reference TRBV2 and TRBJ2-2 genes for the other parts give the full variable domain: EPEVTQTPSHQVTQMGQEVILRCVPISNHLYFYWYRQILGQKVEFLVSFYNNEISEKSEIFDDQFSVERPDGSNFTLKIRSTKLEDSAMYFCASSDRGGSGELFFGEGSRLTVL.